This T cell receptor (beta chain) appears in the sequencing data of a study of fetal regulatory T cell absence and autoimmunity (dated by TCRdb to 2016 to 2017). For the study in its entirety: Autoimmunity of the exocrine pancreas was seen in the IPEX patients even though clinical diabetes was absent.

On the immunoSEQ human TCRbeta survey platform, a two-step multiplex PCR amplified and barcoded the TCRbeta CDR3 regions. Libraries were sequenced on Illumina instruments, with IgH sequenced in parallel from the same samples. Under the source paper's analysis protocol: Raw reads were filtered against IMGT V, D, J definitions and were binned using a nearest-neighbor algorithm so that PCR and sequencing errors were removed. Clones were defined by identical nucleotide sequence; differential abundance between tissues used per-clone Fisher exact tests with pFDR threshold p<0.01. A minimum inclusion filter of 10 in either sample excluded clones with frequencies too low for statistical inference. The immunoSEQ Analyzer was used for pairwise clonal comparisons, while IMGT tools were used to assess gene family usage. TCRdb limited this immuneACCESS table to in-frame rearrangements with V and J called. A share of clones is missing; checked studies link under half to unresolved V genes, and the rest is unexplained. V and J calls and clone size follow that table, whereas D and trimming were derived from the DNA. Recorded for this sample are about 95,000 clones; 60% to 80% of them occurred a single time. The biggest ten clones account for 2% of the sample.

The research as a whole found: TRB gene family usage was broadly similar between cord blood and pancreas, resembling published neonatal and adult repertoires. The oligoclonal enrichment was taken as support for antigen-driven autoimmunity in the pancreas before birth in IPEX syndrome. The TCR compartment showed significant oligoclonal enrichment in pancreas versus cord blood, with some top clones over 100-fold enriched.

Ends trimmed: V by 2 bases, J by 4 bases; bases unmatched to a gene: 4. CDR3 length: 16 amino acids, cysteine to phenylalanine. The DNA shown is the 48-base CDR3, in frame from base 1. Via the germline V gene, CDR1 is SGHNT and CDR2 YENEEA. For this clone: What this receptor recognizes is not known. No base quality values were provided; no much bigger clone lies one nucleotide off.

For repertoire sequencing, genomic DNA was processed from frozen pancreas tissue. The DNeasy Blood and Tissue Kit was used to extract 2-3 ug of genomic DNA from either umbilical cord blood or frozen pancreas. This sequence was found in a male donor with IPEX syndrome. The sequence joins TRBV11-3 to TRBJ1-6, and 8 junction bases match TRBD1. Sequenced: pancreas tissue. The sequenced DNA: TGTGCCAGCAGCTTATCGCGACAGGGGTATAATTCACCCCTCCACTTT. Protein translation: CASSLSRQGYNSPLHF.